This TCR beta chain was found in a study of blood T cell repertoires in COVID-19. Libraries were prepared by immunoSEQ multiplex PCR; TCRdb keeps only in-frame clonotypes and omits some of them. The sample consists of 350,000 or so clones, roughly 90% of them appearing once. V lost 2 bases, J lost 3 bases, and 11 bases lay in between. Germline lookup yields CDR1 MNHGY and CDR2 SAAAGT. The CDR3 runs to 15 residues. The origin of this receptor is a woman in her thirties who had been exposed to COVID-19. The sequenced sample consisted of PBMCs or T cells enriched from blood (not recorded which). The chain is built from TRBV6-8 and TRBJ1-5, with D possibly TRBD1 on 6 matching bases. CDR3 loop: CASSYRTGNNQPQHF. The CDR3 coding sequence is TGTGCCAGCAGTTACCGTACAGGGAACAATCAGCCCCAGCATTTT.